What follows describes a single T cell receptor beta chain. Its specificity is unknown. Assay execution took place at the deep level. The input for sorted-subset replicate PCRs was approximately 190 ng DNA, about 30,000 T cell genomes. Generated by immunoSEQ multiplex PCR, the TCRdb table keeps only in-frame clones and is missing some. In the table there are 550,000 to 650,000 clones, 95% to 96% of which are singletons. The entry originates in a study of shared clonotypes between healthy human individuals. J was trimmed by 0 bases and V by 4 bases; bases with no gene match: 5. The CDR3 is made up of 16 amino acids. In germline, CDR1 is SGHVS, CDR2 FNYEAQ. Whole-study findings and limits: Among donors, sharing of clonotypes was expected to be affected by sequencing depth. Of the naive CD4 clonotypes, about 5% were shared across several donors.

Positively selected for CCR7, the CD45RO-negative cells used as naive CD8 cells excluded terminally differentiated effector memory CD45RA+ cells. The source is a woman in her 30s in good health. The chain carries TRBV7-6 and TRBJ2-3; 9 bases are a match to TRBD2. The sample was naive CD8+ T cells sorted from blood. Written as DNA, the CDR3 is TGTGCCAGCAGCTATAGCGGGAGAGCTAGCACAGATACGCAGTATTTT. This sequence encodes CASSYSGRASTDTQYF.